Below are 6 T cell receptor beta chains sequenced from a single sample in a study of blood T cells in healthy people across ages (dated by TCRdb to between 2015 and 2016). The receptor library was made with 5' RACE. Sequenced on an Illumina HiSeq 2500. The second PCR ran for about 7 to 11 cycles and used a J-beta primer mix along with a sample-barcoded 5' primer. In TCRdb, the public reads were trimmed at Q25 with fastp and aligned with MiXCR, with productive beta chains retained. CDR3 protein sequences are deduplicated, and each keeps its most common genes and DNA. The sample yields some 1 million distinct CDR3 sequences; 35% to 50% were counted once. The ten largest account for under 20% of the sample. Sequenced input: blood. These receptors came from a woman aged 55-70 years in good health.

V usage is TRBV6-1 and J usage is TRBJ2-1, with TRBD2 identical over 13 bases. The germline CDR1 and CDR2 sequences are MNHNS and SASEGT. The CDR3 sequence is 18 residues long. The V and J ends lost 6 bases and 4 bases, in that order; junction bases with no gene match: 12. The CDR3 loop reads CASSQPTSGRTFYNEQFF. CDR3 DNA sequence: TGTGCCAGCAGCCAACCGACTAGCGGGAGGACTTTTTACAATGAGCAGTTCTTC.

This clonotype was seen only a few times. This chain uses TRBV5-6 with TRBJ2-6, with 7 nucleotides matching TRBD1. V shed 3 bases, J shed 2 bases, and the junction held 8 bases outside the gene matches. The CDR3 runs 17 residues. Looked up from germline, CDR1 is SGHDT and CDR2 is YYEEEE. CDR3 in DNA: TGTGCCAGCAGCTCCACAGGGGCCGTTGCTGGGGCCAACGTCCTGACTTTC. Translation: CASSSTGAVAGANVLTF.

The chain uses TRBV27 and TRBJ2-7; D uncertain. This CDR3 is 15 amino acids long. With 0 bases removed from V and 0 bases from J, the gap between germline ends came to 9 bases. The germline V gene has CDR1 MNHEY and CDR2 SMNVEV (reference sequence). The CDR3 loop is CASSLSMGSSYEQYF. The CDR3 nucleotides read TGTGCCAGCAGTTTATCGATGGGGTCCTCCTACGAGCAGTACTTC.

The sample holds a few counts of this clonotype. This rearrangement joins TRBV3-1 to TRBJ2-7; D might be TRBD2 (6 bases). The V gene's germline CDR1 is LGHDT and CDR2 YNNKEL (reference sequence). This CDR3 is built from 14 residues. The V end was cut by 5 bases, the J end by 3 bases, with 14 bases between. The CDR3 coding sequence is TGTGCCAGCAGCGAAGGAGGGTCTGGCTACGAGCAGTACTTC. Translating gives CASSEGGSGYEQYF.

This sequence joins TRBV27 and TRBJ2-7; 9 positions agree with TRBD1. CDR3 length: 15 amino acids. CDR1 is MNHEY and CDR2 is SMNVEV in the germline V gene (reference sequence). With 5 bases clipped from V and 3 bases from J, the junction kept 8 bases outside the gene matches. The CDR3 protein is CASSPTPGQGYEQYF. The CDR3 region has the DNA TGTGCCAGCAGTCCAACCCCGGGACAGGGCTACGAGCAGTACTTC.

A few counts support this clonotype. The chain carries TRBV27 and TRBJ2-7; 8 positions agree with TRBD1. Germline V gene data show CDR1 as MNHEY and CDR2 as SMNVEV (reference sequence). The J segment lost 2 bases and the V segment lost 8 bases, leaving 5 bases of the junction unmatched. The CDR3 sequence is 13 residues long. CDR3 region: CASGQQGAYEQYF. Written as DNA, the CDR3 is TGTGCCAGCGGCCAACAGGGGGCCTACGAGCAGTACTTC.